This passage covers 24 T cell receptor beta chains from one sample sequenced in a study of blood T cell repertoires in COVID-19. The data were produced by immunoSEQ multiplex PCR, yet TCRdb's version contains in-frame clones alone and is incomplete. Here the sample spans 380,000 or so clones, 89% being singletons. The specimen sequenced was peripheral blood. These receptors all come from a man aged 35 to 55 with acute or convalescent COVID-19.

The chain joins TRBV6-4 to TRBJ2-1, with D possibly matching TRBD1 (6 bases). V dropped 5 bases and J dropped 6 bases, with 8 bases sitting between them. This CDR3 contains 12 residues. Germline V gene sequence: CDR1 MRHNA, CDR2 SNTAGT. CDR3 sequence (DNA): TGTGCCAGCAGTTCAGGGGCCAATGAGCAGTTCTTC. Translation: CASSSGANEQFF.

This clone appeared a single time. The V and J genes are TRBV6-5 and TRBJ1-2; no reliable D call. CDR3 length: 13 amino acids. The germline V gene has CDR1 MNHEY and CDR2 SVGAGI. With 7 bases removed from V and 5 bases from J, the gap between germline ends came to 14 bases. CDR3 protein: CASKDGQSYGYTF. CDR3 sequence (DNA): TGTGCCAGCAAAGATGGGCAGTCTTATGGCTACACCTTC.

This chain links TRBV27 with TRBJ2-7; 10 bases align to TRBD1. The CDR3 is 11 amino acids. Germline V gives CDR1 MNHEY, CDR2 SMNVEV (reference sequence). The CDR3 spells CAGDRGYEQYF. In DNA, the CDR3 is TGTGCGGGGGACAGGGGCTACGAGCAGTACTTC.

The CDR3 is CASSRTGELFF. As DNA, the CDR3 is TGTGCCAGTAGCAGAACCGGGGAGCTGTTTTTT. This sequence joins TRBV19 and TRBJ2-2; D gene uncertain. Trimming took 6 bases from V and 5 from J, leaving 4 bases between them. Germline V gives CDR1 LNHDA, CDR2 SQIVND (reference sequence). The CDR3 consists of 11 residues.

Concerning this clone: Its ends do not fully match the called genes, so a read error is possible. The V gene is TRBV6-2 or TRBV6-3, the J gene TRBJ2-7; 11 nucleotides agree with TRBD1. Germline V CDR1 and CDR2: MNHEY, SVGEGT. This CDR3 contains 15 residues. The chain's CDR3 is CAISRIGQGAHEQYF. The CDR3 coding sequence is TGTGCCATCAGTCGGATAGGACAGGGGGCCCACGAGCAGTACTTC.

This clone was seen only once. The J gene is TRBJ2-7, the V gene TRBV2; D unresolved. This CDR3 region has 12 residues. The ends were cut back, 4 bases at V and 1 base at J, with 5 bases in the middle. Germline V gene data show CDR1 as SNHLY and CDR2 as FYNNEI. The CDR3, as DNA: TGTGCCAGCAGTGGGAGTTCCTACGAGCAGTACTTC. Residues: CASSGSSYEQYF.

The V gene is TRBV9, the J gene TRBJ1-2; D unresolved. The CDR3 has 13 residues. Between the trimmed V and J ends, which lost 3 bases and 8 bases, there was a span of 14 bases. CDR1 and CDR2 (germline): SGDLS, YYNGEE. Written as DNA, the CDR3 is TGTGCCAGCAGCGGAACTGACACTTGGGGCTACACCTTC. Translated, it gives CASSGTDTWGYTF. Full variable domain (outside the CDR3, taken from reference TRBV9 and TRBJ1-2): DSGVTQTPKHLITATGQRVTLRCSPRSGDLSVYWYQQSLDQGLQFLIQYYNGEERAKGNILERFSAQQFPDLHSELNLSSLELGDSALYFCASSGTDTWGYTFGSGTRLTVV.

This sequence joins TRBV9 and TRBJ1-5, with D unresolved. Between the trimmed V and J ends, which lost 7 bases and 2 bases, there was a span of 16 bases. The CDR3 loop spans 15 amino acids. Germline values: CDR1 SGDLS, CDR2 YYNGEE. CDR3 protein: CASSPGPFGNQPQHF. The CDR3 DNA reads TGTGCCAGCTCTCCTGGGCCCTTTGGCAATCAGCCCCAGCATTTT.

The V gene is TRBV6-5, the J gene TRBJ2-7; TRBD1 agrees at 8 bases. The CDR3 is made up of 15 amino acids. V shed 5 bases, J shed 2 bases, and the junction held 8 bases outside the gene matches. CDR1 and CDR2 from the germline V gene are MNHEY and SVGAGI. The CDR3 DNA is TGTGCCAGCAGTAAACCCGGGACAGGAGCCTACGAGCAGTACTTC. Residues: CASSKPGTGAYEQYF.

The V gene is TRBV10-1, the J gene TRBJ2-3; a possible D gene is TRBD2 (5 bases). The CDR3 loop spans 14 amino acids. Germline CDR1 reads WNHNN; CDR2 reads SYGVQD (reference sequence). With 5 bases removed from V and 3 bases from J, the gap between germline ends came to 12 bases. CDR3 nucleotide sequence: TGCGCCAGCAGTCAAGCGGAGAAAACAGATACGCAGTATTTT. This gives the protein CASSQAEKTDTQYF.

DNA of the CDR3: TGTGCCAGCAGCCAAGGGGGCCTGACCTACGAGCAGTACTTC. As protein: CASSQGGLTYEQYF. The chain employs TRBV6-2 or TRBV6-3 and TRBJ2-7, with TRBD1 matching over 7 bases. The CDR3 spans 14 residues. Trimming at V came to 6 bases and at J to 2 bases, leaving 7 bases not matched to a gene. Germline V gene lookup returns CDR1 MNHEY and CDR2 SVGEGT.

This clone was picked up one time. The genes are TRBV6-5 and TRBJ1-6, with 7 positions matching TRBD1. The CDR3 runs 14 residues. In germline, CDR1 is MNHEY, CDR2 SVGAGI. Trimming at V came to 7 bases and at J to 7 bases, leaving 7 bases not matched to a gene. The CDR3 reads CASTSGTDNSPLHF. The DNA for the CDR3 is TGTGCCAGCACCTCCGGGACAGACAATTCACCCCTCCACTTT.

The chain employs TRBV5-1 and TRBJ1-1; D may be TRBD1 (5 bases). Germline V gene data show CDR1 as SGHRS and CDR2 as YFSETQ. The CDR3 has 14 amino acids. V lost 4 bases and J 4 bases, leaving 14 bases between the germline ends. The CDR3 here is CASSAYQGSTEAFF. CDR3 bases: TGCGCCAGCAGCGCATACCAGGGCAGCACTGAAGCTTTCTTT.

This clone came up a few times. The gene calls are TRBV9 and TRBJ2-3, with a tentative D call TRBD2 (5 bases). V lost 4 bases, J lost 4 bases, and 19 bases lay in between. This CDR3 is built from 16 residues. Germline CDR1 is SGDLS and CDR2 is YYNGEE. The CDR3 bases are TGTGCCAGCAGCCCCGGACTCAACATACATGCAGATACGCAGTATTTT. Its protein is CASSPGLNIHADTQYF. Looking up the rest from reference TRBV9 and TRBJ2-3 gives the full variable domain: DSGVTQTPKHLITATGQRVTLRCSPRSGDLSVYWYQQSLDQGLQFLIQYYNGEERAKGNILERFSAQQFPDLHSELNLSSLELGDSALYFCASSPGLNIHADTQYFGPGTRLTVL.

The J gene is TRBJ2-1, the V gene TRBV7-9, with D possibly being TRBD1 (6 bases). The V gene's germline CDR1 is SEHNR and CDR2 FQNEAQ (reference sequence). The CDR3 runs to 13 residues. V lost 4 bases and J 7 bases, leaving 11 bases between the germline ends. The CDR3 bases are TGTGCCAGCAGCTCCCGACAGGAGAATGAGCAGTTCTTC. Amino acid sequence: CASSSRQENEQFF.

The chain links TRBV19 to TRBJ1-4, with 7 positions matching TRBD1. Trimming removed 7 bases from V and 5 bases from J; junction bases left unmatched: 7. The CDR3 contains 14 residues. Germline CDR1 reads LNHDA; CDR2 reads SQIVND (reference sequence). For the CDR3, the DNA is TGTGCCAGTAAATTGAGGGGGCCGAATGAAAAACTGTTTTTT. This sequence encodes CASKLRGPNEKLFF.

The genes are TRBV5-6 and TRBJ2-5; the D gene is possibly TRBD1 (5 bases). V was cut by 4 bases and J by 7 bases, with 14 bases left in between. Germline values: CDR1 SGHDT, CDR2 YYEEEE. The CDR3 is made up of 13 amino acids. This CDR3 reads CASSPAGWVTQYF. Here the CDR3 DNA reads TGTGCCAGCAGCCCCGCAGGGTGGGTGACCCAGTACTTC.

The chain employs TRBV28 and TRBJ1-2; D is perhaps TRBD1 (6 bases). V lost 6 bases to trimming and J lost 2 bases, with 13 bases between them. The CDR3 has 14 residues. Per the germline V gene, CDR1 is MDHEN and CDR2 is SYDVKM. For the CDR3, the DNA is TGTGCCAGCAGACAAGAGGACAGAAACTATGGCTACACCTTC. It encodes CASRQEDRNYGYTF.

This sequence joins TRBV10-3 and TRBJ1-3; 7 bases match TRBD1. Germline trimming cut 10 bases from V and 1 base from J; bases unmatched to any gene: 7. CDR1 ENHRY and CDR2 SYGVKD come from the germline V gene. CDR3 size: 14 residues. The CDR3 region is CATFGRGSGNTIYF. CDR3 in DNA: TGTGCCACTTTCGGCAGGGGGTCTGGAAACACCATATATTTT.

The chain recombines TRBV10-3 with TRBJ2-3; TRBD1 agrees at 9 bases. The CDR3 extends over 17 amino acids. Germline loops: CDR1 ENHRY, CDR2 SYGVKD. V was pared by 6 bases and J by 0 bases, with 10 bases of the junction left unmatched. As DNA, the CDR3 is TGTGCCATCAGAGGAGGGACAGGGCGAACTAGCACAGATACGCAGTATTTT. Translated, it gives CAIRGGTGRTSTDTQYF.

This clone has just a few counts. The chain has TRBV7-9 and TRBJ1-2; 9 positions match TRBD1. The germline CDR1 and CDR2 sequences are SEHNR and FQNEAQ (reference sequence). V was pared by 5 bases and J by 8 bases, with 9 bases of the junction left unmatched. This CDR3 spans 14 amino acids. CDR3 in DNA: TGTGCCAGCAGCCTTCGGGACAGGGAAGACGGCTACACCTTC. Its translation: CASSLRDREDGYTF.

This rearrangement joins TRBV15 to TRBJ1-1; D gene ambiguous. The V gene's germline CDR1 is LNHNV and CDR2 YYDKDF (reference sequence). CDR3 length: 13 amino acids. V lost 6 bases and J lost 5, with 13 bases in between. The CDR3 loop is CATRYTRDTEAFF. In DNA, the CDR3 is TGTGCCACCAGGTATACGAGGGATACTGAAGCTTTCTTT.

This clone appeared a single time. The chain links TRBV19 to TRBJ1-6, with no clear D. Trimming removed 3 bases from V and 9 bases from J, with 9 bases in between. There are 13 residues in the CDR3. Germline lookup yields CDR1 LNHDA and CDR2 SQIVND (reference sequence). The CDR3: CASSIGDGSPLHF. DNA of the CDR3: TGTGCCAGTAGTATCGGGGATGGTTCACCCCTCCACTTT. Combining the CDR3 with reference TRBV19 and TRBJ1-6 gives the whole variable domain DGGITQSPKYLFRKEGQNVTLSCEQNLNHDAMYWYRQDPGQGLRLIYYSQIVNDFQKGDIAEGYSVSREKKESFPLTVTSAQKNPTAFYLCASSIGDGSPLHFGNGTRLTVT.

V is TRBV7-3 and J is TRBJ1-4, with D hard to call. CDR1 and CDR2 from the germline V gene are SGHTA and FQGTGA. This CDR3 has 13 residues. Trimming left V 1 base short and J 5 bases short, with 5 bases between. The CDR3 coding sequence is TGTGCCAGCAGCTTAAACCGGAATGAAAAACTGTTTTTT. As protein: CASSLNRNEKLFF.